This T cell receptor beta chain originates from a study of post-analysis software for immune sequencing data. Study information: Patients had relapsing-remitting, secondary progressive or progressive-relapsing multiple sclerosis; some lacked subtype. Overall study findings and caveats: Batch-mates among the samples co-clustered strongly by F measure. Controls had significantly higher normalized Chao1 diversity than multiple sclerosis patients. Five or six TRBV segments, TRBV5-6, TRBV5-1 and TRBV20-1 among them, were found more frequent in patients than controls.

The V end was cut by 1 base, the J end by 6 bases, with 13 bases between. Germline V gene data show CDR1 as SGHDN and CDR2 as FVKESK. The CDR3 is made up of 14 amino acids. Unique molecular identifiers were present in the TCR beta cDNA libraries. It was from about 0.98 to 11 million T cells that about half a million cDNA molecules came. Each CDR3 protein is one row after TCRdb ran MiXCR on the PCR reads. Altogether hundreds of thousands of distinct CDR3 sequences are present, roughly 30% being singletons, with the ten largest covering more than 0.55%. Concerning this clonotype itself: Its antigen is unknown.

The V call is TRBV14, the J call TRBJ2-7, with D hard to call. The clonotype comes from a girl aged 10 to 17 with multiple sclerosis. The sample comprised blood. The CDR3 loop reads CASSQAFRRSEQYF. The DNA for the CDR3 is TGTGCCAGCAGCCAAGCGTTCCGGCGCTCCGAGCAGTACTTC. The full variable domain, with the rest looked up from reference TRBV14 and TRBJ2-7, is EAGVTQFPSHSVIEKGQTVTLRCDPISGHDNLYWYRRVMGKEIKFLLHFVKESKQDESGMPNNRFLAERTGGTYSTLKVQPAELEDSGVYFCASSQAFRRSEQYFGPGTRLTVT.